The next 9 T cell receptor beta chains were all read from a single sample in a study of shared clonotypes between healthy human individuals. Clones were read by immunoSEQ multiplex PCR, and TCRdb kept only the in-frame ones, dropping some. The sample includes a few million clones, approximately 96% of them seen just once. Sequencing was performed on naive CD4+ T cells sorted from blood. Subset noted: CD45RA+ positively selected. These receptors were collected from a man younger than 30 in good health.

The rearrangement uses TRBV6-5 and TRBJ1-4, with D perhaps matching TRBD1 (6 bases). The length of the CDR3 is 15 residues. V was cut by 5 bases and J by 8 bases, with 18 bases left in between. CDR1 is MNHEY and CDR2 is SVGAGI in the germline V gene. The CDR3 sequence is CASSPLTGKAEKLFF. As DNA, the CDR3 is TGTGCCAGCAGTCCGCTGACAGGCAAAGCAGAAAAACTGTTTTTT.

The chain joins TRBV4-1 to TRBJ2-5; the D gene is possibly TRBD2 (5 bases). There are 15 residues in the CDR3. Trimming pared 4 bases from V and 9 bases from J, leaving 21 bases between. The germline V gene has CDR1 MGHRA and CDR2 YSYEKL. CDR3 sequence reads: CASSLTIASHGSQYF. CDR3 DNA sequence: TGCGCCAGCAGCCTCACGATAGCGAGTCATGGGTCCCAGTACTTC.

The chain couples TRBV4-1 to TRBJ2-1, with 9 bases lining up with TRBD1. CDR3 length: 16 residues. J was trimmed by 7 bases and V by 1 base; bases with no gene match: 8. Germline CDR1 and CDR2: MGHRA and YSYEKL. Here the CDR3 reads CASSQVYPGQGNEQFF. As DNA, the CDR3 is TGCGCCAGCAGCCAAGTCTATCCGGGACAGGGAAATGAGCAGTTCTTC.

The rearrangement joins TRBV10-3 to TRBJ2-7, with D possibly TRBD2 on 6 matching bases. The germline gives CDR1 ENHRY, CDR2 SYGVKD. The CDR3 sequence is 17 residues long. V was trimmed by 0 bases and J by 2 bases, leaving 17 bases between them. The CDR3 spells CAISESIWRGAAYEQYF. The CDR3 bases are TGTGCCATCAGTGAGTCGATCTGGCGGGGTGCCGCCTACGAGCAGTACTTC.

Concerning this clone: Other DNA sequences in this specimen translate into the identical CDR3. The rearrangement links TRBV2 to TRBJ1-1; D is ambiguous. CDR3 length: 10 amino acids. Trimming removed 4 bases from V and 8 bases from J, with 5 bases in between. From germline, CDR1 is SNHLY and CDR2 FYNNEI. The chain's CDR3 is CASSGAEAFF. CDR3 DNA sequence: TGTGCCAGCAGTGGGGCCGAAGCTTTCTTT.

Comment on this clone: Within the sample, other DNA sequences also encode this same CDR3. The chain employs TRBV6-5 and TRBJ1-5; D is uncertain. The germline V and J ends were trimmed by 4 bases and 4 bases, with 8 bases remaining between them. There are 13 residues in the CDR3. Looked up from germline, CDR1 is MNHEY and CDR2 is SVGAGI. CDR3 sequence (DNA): TGTGCCAGCAGTTTGGATAGTAATCAGCCCCAGCATTTT. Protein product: CASSLDSNQPQHF.

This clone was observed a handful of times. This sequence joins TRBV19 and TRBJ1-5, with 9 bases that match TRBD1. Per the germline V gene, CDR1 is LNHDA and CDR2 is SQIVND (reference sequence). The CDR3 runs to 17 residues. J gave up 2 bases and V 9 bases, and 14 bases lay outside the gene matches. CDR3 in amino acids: CARNRDRVRIGNQPQHF. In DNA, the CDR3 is TGTGCCAGGAACCGGGACAGGGTACGGATAGGCAATCAGCCCCAGCATTTT. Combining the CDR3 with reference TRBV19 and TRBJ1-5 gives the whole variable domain DGGITQSPKYLFRKEGQNVTLSCEQNLNHDAMYWYRQDPGQGLRLIYYSQIVNDFQKGDIAEGYSVSREKKESFPLTVTSAQKNPTAFYLCARNRDRVRIGNQPQHFGDGTRLSIL.

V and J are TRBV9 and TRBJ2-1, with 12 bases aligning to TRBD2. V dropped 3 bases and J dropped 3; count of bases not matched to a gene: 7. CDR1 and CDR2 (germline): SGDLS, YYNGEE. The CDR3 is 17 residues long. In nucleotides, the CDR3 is TGTGCCAGCAGCGGATCCGGGACTAGCGGGCTCTACAATGAGCAGTTCTTC. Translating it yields CASSGSGTSGLYNEQFF.

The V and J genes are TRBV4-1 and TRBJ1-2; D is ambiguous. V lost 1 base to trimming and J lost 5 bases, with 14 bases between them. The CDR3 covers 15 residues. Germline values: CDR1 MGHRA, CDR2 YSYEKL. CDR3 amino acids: CASSQVEQNLYGYTF. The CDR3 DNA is TGCGCCAGCAGCCAAGTTGAACAGAACTTATATGGCTACACCTTC.